This entry concerns a single T cell receptor beta chain. In this sample, this clone turned up once. No antigen is known for it. One base away there is no much larger clone; base qualities are not given. The sample is drawn from a study of shared clonotypes between healthy human individuals (TCRdb year 2020). With respect to the entire study: The cohort included three men and a couple of women between 18 and 49 years of age. Between about 0.94 and 8.9 billion PBMCs per donor were obtained by leukapheresis. For each donor, three plates each were used for CD4 naive and CD4 memory, two plates were used for CD8 naive, and one plate was used for CD8 memory. Libraries were prepared and TCR repertoires were sequenced by different laboratories using diverse techniques, in order to increase sequencing depth and limit assay-specific biases. To estimate repertoire size and how much clonotypes are shared between individuals, the study performed deep sequencing of blood TCR repertoires from a few healthy adults. General study outcomes and caveats: Larger estimated clonotype richness was generally found for naive subsets than for memory subsets. Clonotypes shared by all four sorted-subset donors showed higher generation probabilities than non-shared clonotypes. Pairwise subsampling indicated that sequencing depth was expected to affect the degree of clonotype sharing among donors. Because the study included only a small number of donors, the genetic and exposure-history diversity represented was limited. Across four donors, approximately 4.9% of naive CD4, approximately 3.6% of naive CD8, roughly 2.2% of memory CD4, and 0.3% to 0.45% of memory CD8 clonotypes were shared. Even with the large sequencing depth, rarefaction of the sorted-subset datasets indicated that sequencing was incomplete. Sampling was limited to blood, and TCR repertoires in tissue likely differ from TCR repertoires in blood.

Using the deep immunoSEQ assay, multiplex PCR amplified TCR CDR3 regions from genomic DNA. Genomic DNA extracted from each cell subset was distributed evenly over all wells of several immunoSEQ 96-well plates, and each plate served as one replicate. For sorted subsets, roughly 200 ng genomic DNA, equal to 25,000 to 35,000 T cell genomes, was loaded into each replicate PCR. The purified libraries were quantified using a Qubit 3.0 fluorometer, sized with a Bioanalyzer 2100, and then quantified again using the KAPA Library Quantification kit. Every immunoSEQ 96-well plate was sequenced on a dedicated single-read 150-cycle Illumina NextSeq 550 flow cell. The authors processed their data as follows. The immunoSEQ output contained only junctional sequences without quality scores, so filtering could not match that applied to full-length reads. To assign V/J genes and CDR3, sequences were annotated using PyIR, a Python wrapper for IgBLAST v1.9, with IMGT germline references. Any read was removed if the V/J assignment was weak (E-value above 1e-6), the CDR3 was missing, or the read contained stop codons, out-of-frame junctions, or ambiguous translated residues. A V3J clonotype was defined by an identical inferred V gene, J gene, and CDR3 amino acid sequence. The percentage overlap between two repertoires was calculated by dividing the number of shared unique clonotypes by the size of the smaller repertoire. Three approaches were used to assess repertoire richness: RTK rarefaction, the Chao1 estimator, and Recon v2.1 estimates of unobserved clonotypes. OLGA was used to compute generation probabilities for all TCRbeta clonotypes that the gDNA method yielded from several donors. This immuneACCESS table, as held by TCRdb, lists in-frame sequences with V and J called but not all clones. Of the missing ones, under half trace to an unresolved V gene in checked studies; the others have no known cause. The V and J calls and clone size are taken from that table; D and trimming were inferred from the DNA. Recorded for this sample are about 510,000 clones; 90% to 96% of them occurred a single time. The ten top clones hold approximately 0.06% of the sample.

Donors were healthy HIV-negative adults with no recently reported acute infections or vaccinations. All donors were Caucasian adults living in Nashville, Tennessee, USA. CD4+ T cells were enriched by magnetic negative selection, after which naive cells were positively selected on CD45RA and the negative fraction was taken as the memory subset. After blood collection by leukapheresis, PBMCs were isolated using Ficoll-Histopaque density gradient centrifugation and then cryopreserved in the vapor phase of liquid nitrogen. Analytical flow cytometry was used to check the purity and quantity of every magnetically sorted T cell population. Genomic DNA was isolated from each sorted fraction and quantified by UV absorbance on a Nanodrop 2000c. As encoded in the germline V gene, CDR1 is MNHNS while CDR2 is SASEGT. The CDR3 covers 14 residues, taking in both the cysteine and the phenylalanine. The retained sequence is limited to the CDR3, 42 bases, with the frame set at the first base. V is cut back by 4 bases and J by 4 bases, with 5 bases in the junction unmatched.

Sequencing used naive CD4+ T cells sorted from blood. The cell subset or site label, as the study defines it: CD45RA+ positively selected. The TCR originated in a woman aged 25 to 39 in good health. This receptor chain uses TRBV6-1 and TRBJ1-1, and TRBD1 aligns with 8 junction nucleotides. The base sequence is TGTGCCAGCAGTGCGACAGGGGTGGTCACTGAAGCTTTCTTT. This translates into CASSATGVVTEAFF.